Described below is a single TCR beta chain sequence and its context. Its specificity is unknown. This same CDR3 is encoded by further DNA sequences in the sample. V shed 1 base and J 3 bases; nucleotides not matched to a gene: 2. This CDR3 contains 15 residues. The germline V gene has CDR1 SGHTA and CDR2 FQGNSA. Sequencing was performed with immunoSEQ multiplex PCR; in TCRdb, only in-frame clones are kept and a portion is missing. The sample records roughly 2.2 million clones, around 92% being singletons. The data derive from a study of shared clonotypes between healthy human individuals. Study observations and caveats: Naive subsets, compared against memory subsets, generally had larger estimated richness values. Sampling used blood alone; tissue repertoires probably differ.

The genes are TRBV7-2 and TRBJ2-7, with TRBD1 matching over 11 bases. Source material: naive CD4+ T cells from PBMCs. Subset here: CD45RA+ positively selected. This TCR came from a young man in good health. Some clones in this sample may be carry-over from other donors' samples. CDR3 DNA: TGTGCCAGCAGCTTAGGTGGGACAGGGGGCTACGAGCAGTACTTC. Its protein is CASSLGGTGGYEQYF. Drawing the rest from reference TRBV7-2 and TRBJ2-7, the complete variable domain is GAGVSQSPSNKVTEKGKDVELRCDPISGHTALYWYRQSLGQGLEFLIYFQGNSAPDKSGLPSDRFSAERTGGSVSTLTIQRTQQEDSAVYLCASSLGGTGGYEQYFGPGTRLTVT.